This is a list of T cell receptor beta chains from one sample in a study of OX40 agonist ivuxolimab in advanced cancers. Profiled with immunoSEQ multiplex PCR; TCRdb holds only in-frame clones, not every one. The sample has tens of thousands of clones, about 86% seen once; the top ten hold 14% to 15%. This material consisted of CD4+ or CD8+ T cells sorted from blood, taken in a trial of the OX40 agonist ivuxolimab. These receptors came from an adult with an advanced solid tumor such as melanoma, head and neck, liver or kidney cancer. Both conserved end residues are part of each CDR3. D genes are given only for firm matches. Some rows mark clone size as missing; the rest say once, few, many or name a class of expanded clone.

cdr3_aa	cdr3_nt	v_call	d_call	j_call	clone_size
CASSGRQGAIEKLFF	TGTGCCAGCAGTGGTCGACAGGGGGCGATTGAAAAACTGTTTTTT	TRBV6-1	TRBD1	TRBJ1-4	NA
CASMDSFSGNTIYF	TGTGCCAGCATGGACAGTTTCTCTGGAAACACCATATATTTT	TRBV2	NA	TRBJ1-3	NA
CASSYSWVTGNTIYF	TGTGCCAGCAGTTACTCGTGGGTAACTGGAAACACCATATATTTT	TRBV6-5	NA	TRBJ1-3	NA
CSALAGSSYNEQFF	TGCAGCGCCTTAGCGGGAAGCTCCTACAATGAGCAGTTCTTC	TRBV29-1	TRBD2	TRBJ2-1	NA
CASRETGPGYEQYF	TGCGCCAGCAGGGAGACGGGCCCTGGCTACGAGCAGTACTTC	TRBV5-1	NA	TRBJ2-7	NA
CASSTPEGNEQFF	TGTGCCAGCAGCACCCCTGAAGGTAATGAGCAGTTCTTC	TRBV7-3	NA	TRBJ2-1	NA
CASSQTTGWGIGYTF	TGCGCCAGCAGCCAAACGACAGGGTGGGGGATTGGCTACACCTTC	TRBV4-1	TRBD1	TRBJ1-2	NA
CASSPGQVADTQYF	TGTGCCAGCAGTCCAGGACAGGTAGCGGATACGCAGTATTTT	TRBV6-5	TRBD1	TRBJ2-3	NA
CASSLDPMAYTIYF	TGTGCCAGCAGCTTAGATCCCATGGCCTACACCATATATTTT	TRBV11-2	NA	TRBJ1-3	NA
CASSVVDTQYF	TGTGCCAGCAGTGTCGTGGATACGCAGTATTTT	TRBV2	NA	TRBJ2-3	NA
CASSHGGLTEAFF	TGTGCCAGCAGCCACGGGGGTCTCACTGAAGCTTTCTTT	TRBV7-6	NA	TRBJ1-1	NA
CASSLAGSTDTQYF	TGTGCCAGCAGCTTGGCCGGGTCGACAGATACGCAGTATTTT	TRBV5-6	NA	TRBJ2-3	NA
CASSGSGSGDNEQFF	TGTGCCAGCAGCGGTAGCGGGAGTGGCGACAATGAGCAGTTCTTC	TRBV13	TRBD2	TRBJ2-1	NA
CASKGAQDPLPGNEQFF	TGTGCCAGCAAAGGGGCCCAGGACCCGCTACCCGGCAATGAGCAGTTCTTC	TRBV2	NA	TRBJ2-1	NA
CASSDGDTQYF	TGTGCCAGCAGTGACGGGGATACGCAGTATTTT	TRBV6-1	NA	TRBJ2-3	once
CASSLVGMNTEAFF	TGCGCCAGCAGCTTGGTTGGAATGAACACTGAAGCTTTCTTT	TRBV5-1	NA	TRBJ1-1	NA
CASSLIGGRAAKNIQYF	TGCGCCAGCAGCTTGATTGGGGGGCGCGCAGCCAAAAACATTCAGTACTTC	TRBV5-1	NA	TRBJ2-4	NA
CASSSSLAGLEAFF	TGTGCCAGCAGCTCTTCTCTCGCGGGTCTTGAAGCTTTCTTT	TRBV7-8	NA	TRBJ1-1	large
CASSLYGASNEKLFF	TGTGCCAGCAGTTTATACGGGGCCTCTAATGAAAAACTGTTTTTT	TRBV28	NA	TRBJ1-4	NA
CASSMGTNTEAFF	TGTGCCAGCAGTATGGGGACGAACACTGAAGCTTTCTTT	TRBV28	NA	TRBJ1-1	NA
CASSLGQGGTEAFF	TGCGCCAGCAGCCTAGGACAGGGAGGCACTGAAGCTTTCTTT	TRBV4-1	TRBD1	TRBJ1-1	NA
CASSLTPGLSYEQYF	TGTGCCAGCAGTTTAACCCCGGGCCTCTCCTACGAGCAGTACTTC	TRBV27	NA	TRBJ2-7	NA
CSVGTGNNSPLHF	TGCAGCGTTGGGACAGGGAATAATTCACCCCTCCACTTT	TRBV29-1	TRBD1	TRBJ1-6	NA
CASSSDRGALAHLNEQFF	TGTGCCAGCAGCTCCGACAGGGGGGCCCTTGCTCACCTCAATGAGCAGTTCTTC	TRBV7-9	TRBD1	TRBJ2-1	NA
CASSSERSYNSPLHF	TGTGCCAGCAGCTCCGAAAGGTCCTATAATTCACCCCTCCACTTT	TRBV6-5	NA	TRBJ1-6	NA
CASSQGAGAAYEQYF	TGTGCCAGCAGCCAGGGGGCGGGAGCGGCGTACGAGCAGTACTTC	TRBV7-3	NA	TRBJ2-7	NA
CASSGPDNEQFF	TGTGCCAGCAGCGGACCTGACAATGAGCAGTTCTTC	TRBV2	NA	TRBJ2-1	NA
CASSQLTGTNTEAFF	TGCGCCAGCAGCCAATTGACAGGGACCAACACTGAAGCTTTCTTT	TRBV4-1	TRBD1	TRBJ1-1	NA
CASSLGDTSIF	TGCGCCAGCAGCTTGGGGGACACCTCAATCTTT	TRBV5-1	NA	TRBJ1-1	NA
CASSLVSGELFF	TGTGCCAGCAGCTTAGTATCCGGGGAGCTGTTTTTT	TRBV13	NA	TRBJ2-2	NA
CARISFSGNTIYF	TGTGCCAGGATAAGTTTCTCTGGAAACACCATATATTTT	TRBV21-1	NA	TRBJ1-3	NA